This T cell receptor (beta chain) was observed in a study of T and B cells in COVID-19 patients. This CDR3 spans 14 amino acids. Germline V CDR1 and CDR2: MNHEY, SVGAGI. Trimming pared 5 bases from V and 0 bases from J, leaving 11 bases between. BIOMED2 TRB-A/B primer pools were used in multiplex TRB PCR. TCRdb re-derived calls from the multiplex PCR reads in MiXCR, one entry per CDR3 protein. The sample records 10,000 or so distinct CDR3 sequences, approximately 31% being singletons. TRB was amplified from approximately 250-480 ng of blood genomic DNA. The sequenced sample consisted of blood. The chain links TRBV6-5 to TRBJ2-7, with a tentative D call TRBD2 (6 bases). This TCR was sampled from a human donor with active COVID-19. The CDR3 DNA follows: TGTGCCAGCAGTAGGGACTTTAGCTCCTACGAGCAGTACTTC. Protein sequence: CASSRDFSSYEQYF.